Presented here are 2 T cell receptor beta chains from one specimen sequenced in a study of shared clonotypes between healthy human individuals. Here immunoSEQ multiplex PCR was the method, and the copy in TCRdb shows in-frame clones only, minus some. This table holds hundreds of thousands of clones, roughly 72% found once. The material sequenced was memory CD4+ T cells sorted from blood. Subset noted: CD45RA-negative fraction. Receptor source: a woman aged 25 to 39 in good health.

This sequence joins TRBV6-6 and TRBJ2-1; unclear D gene. This CDR3 spans 11 amino acids. Per the germline V gene, CDR1 is MNHNY and CDR2 is SVGAGI (reference sequence). V dropped 6 bases and J dropped 9 bases, with 9 bases sitting between them. Written as DNA, the CDR3 is TGTGCCAGCAGATTACGAGGTGAGCAGTTCTTC. Translation gives CASRLRGEQFF.

The chain uses TRBV20-1 and TRBJ1-1, with 8 bases matching TRBD1. Germline CDR1 is DFQATT and CDR2 is SNEGSKA (reference sequence). This CDR3 has 11 amino acids. The CDR3 loop is CRFNRGTEAFF. CDR3 DNA sequence: TGCAGGTTCAACAGGGGGACTGAAGCTTTCTTT.